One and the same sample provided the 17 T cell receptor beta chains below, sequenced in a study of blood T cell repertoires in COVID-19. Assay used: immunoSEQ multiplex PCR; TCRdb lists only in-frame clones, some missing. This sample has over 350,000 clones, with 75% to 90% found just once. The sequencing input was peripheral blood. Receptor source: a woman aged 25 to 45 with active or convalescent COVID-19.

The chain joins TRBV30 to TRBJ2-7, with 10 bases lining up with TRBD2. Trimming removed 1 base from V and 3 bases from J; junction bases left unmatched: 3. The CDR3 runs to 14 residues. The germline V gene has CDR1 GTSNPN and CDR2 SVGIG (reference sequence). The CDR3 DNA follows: TGTGCCTGGAGTGCCCTAGCGGGAGTCTACGAGCAGTACTTC. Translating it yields CAWSALAGVYEQYF.

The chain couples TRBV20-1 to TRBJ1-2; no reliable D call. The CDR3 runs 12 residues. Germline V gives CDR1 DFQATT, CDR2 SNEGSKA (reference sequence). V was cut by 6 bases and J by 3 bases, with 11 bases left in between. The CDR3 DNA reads TGCAGTGCCAGTGCAGAAGACTATGGCTACACCTTC. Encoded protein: CSASAEDYGYTF.

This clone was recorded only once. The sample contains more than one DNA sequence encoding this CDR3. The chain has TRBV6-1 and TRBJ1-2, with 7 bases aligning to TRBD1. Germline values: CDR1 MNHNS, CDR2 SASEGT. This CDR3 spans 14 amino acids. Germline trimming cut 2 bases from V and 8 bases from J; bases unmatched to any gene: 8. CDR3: CASSEMGQKEGYTF. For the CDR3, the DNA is TGTGCCAGCAGTGAAATGGGACAGAAGGAGGGCTACACCTTC.

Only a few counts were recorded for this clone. The CDR3 region is CASSHDVAVYGYTF. The DNA for the CDR3 is TGTGCCAGCAGCCACGACGTAGCGGTCTATGGCTACACCTTC. The V and J genes are TRBV6-5 and TRBJ1-2; D is uncertain. Looked up from germline, CDR1 is MNHEY and CDR2 is SVGAGI. This CDR3 spans 14 amino acids. V dropped 6 bases and J dropped 4 bases, with 15 bases sitting between them.

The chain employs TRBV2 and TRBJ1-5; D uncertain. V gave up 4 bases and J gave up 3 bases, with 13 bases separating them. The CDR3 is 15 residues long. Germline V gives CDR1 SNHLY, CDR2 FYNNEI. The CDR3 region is CASSVSQNVNQPQHF. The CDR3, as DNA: TGTGCCAGCAGTGTTTCCCAGAACGTCAATCAGCCCCAGCATTTT.

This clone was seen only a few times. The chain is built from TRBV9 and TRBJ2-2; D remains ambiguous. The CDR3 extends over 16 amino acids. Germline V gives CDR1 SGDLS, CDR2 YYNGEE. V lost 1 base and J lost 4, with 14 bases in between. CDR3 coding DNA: TGTGCCAGCAGCGTATGGGCAAAATCACTCACCGGGGAGCTGTTTTTT. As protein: CASSVWAKSLTGELFF.

CDR3 DNA: TGTGCCAGCAGCTTGGGACAGGGCTTTAGTGGCTACACCTTC. It translates to CASSLGQGFSGYTF. The rearrangement uses TRBV5-6 and TRBJ1-2; 7 positions match TRBD1. The V and J ends lost 0 bases and 7 bases, in that order; junction bases with no gene match: 6. CDR3 length: 14 amino acids. Germline-derived CDR1 and CDR2 are SGHDT and YYEEEE.

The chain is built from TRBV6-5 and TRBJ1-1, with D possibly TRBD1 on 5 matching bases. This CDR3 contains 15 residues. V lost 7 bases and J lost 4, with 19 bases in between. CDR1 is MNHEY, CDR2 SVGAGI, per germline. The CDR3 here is CASINLIIGGTEAFF. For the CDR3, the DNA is TGTGCCAGCATTAATCTGATTATCGGGGGCACTGAAGCTTTCTTT.

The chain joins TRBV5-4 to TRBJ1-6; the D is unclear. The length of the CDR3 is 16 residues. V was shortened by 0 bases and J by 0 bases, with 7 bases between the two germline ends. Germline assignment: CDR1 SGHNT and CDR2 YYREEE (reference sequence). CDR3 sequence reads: CASSLGGSSYNSPLHF. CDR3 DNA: TGTGCCAGCAGCTTGGGCGGGAGCTCCTATAATTCACCCCTCCACTTT.

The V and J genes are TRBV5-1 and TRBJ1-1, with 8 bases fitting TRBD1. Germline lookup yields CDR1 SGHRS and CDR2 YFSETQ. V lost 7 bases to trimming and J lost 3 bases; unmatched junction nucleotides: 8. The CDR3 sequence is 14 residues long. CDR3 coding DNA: TGCGCCAGCCAACCGCAGGGGGCGGACACTGAAGCTTTCTTT. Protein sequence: CASQPQGADTEAFF.

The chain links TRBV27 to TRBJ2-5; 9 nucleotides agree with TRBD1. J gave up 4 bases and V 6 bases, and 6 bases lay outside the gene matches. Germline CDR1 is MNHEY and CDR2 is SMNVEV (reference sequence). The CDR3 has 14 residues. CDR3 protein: CASSLNRGPETQYF. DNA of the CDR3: TGTGCCAGCAGCCTAAACAGGGGGCCAGAGACCCAGTACTTC.

The CDR3 is CASSFSAGGGTDTQYF. CDR3 nucleotide sequence: TGTGCCAGCAGCTTTTCCGCGGGGGGGGGAACAGATACGCAGTATTTT. The chain combines TRBV7-2 with TRBJ2-3; 9 bases match TRBD2. Germline-derived CDR1 and CDR2 are SGHTA and FQGNSA. This CDR3 has 16 residues. Trimming removed 3 bases from V and 3 bases from J; junction bases left unmatched: 7.

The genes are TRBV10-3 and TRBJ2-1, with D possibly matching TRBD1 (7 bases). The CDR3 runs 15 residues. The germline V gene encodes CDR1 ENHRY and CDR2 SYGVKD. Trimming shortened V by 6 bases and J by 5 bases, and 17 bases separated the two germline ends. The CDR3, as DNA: TGTGCCATCAGGAAACTAGCTACAGGGGACAATGAGCAGTTCTTC. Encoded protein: CAIRKLATGDNEQFF.

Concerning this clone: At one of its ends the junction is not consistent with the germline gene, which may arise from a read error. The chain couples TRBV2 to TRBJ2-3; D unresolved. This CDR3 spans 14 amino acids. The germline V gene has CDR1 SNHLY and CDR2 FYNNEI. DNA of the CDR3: TGTGCCAGCAGGGAAGATTCTAGCACAGATACGCAGTATTTT. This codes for CASREDSSTDTQYF.

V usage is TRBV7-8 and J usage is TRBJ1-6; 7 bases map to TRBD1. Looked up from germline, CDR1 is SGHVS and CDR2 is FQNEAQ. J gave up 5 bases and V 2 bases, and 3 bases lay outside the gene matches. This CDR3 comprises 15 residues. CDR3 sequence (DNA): TGTGCCAGCAGCTTAATAGACAGGGATAATTCACCCCTCCACTTT. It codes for CASSLIDRDNSPLHF.

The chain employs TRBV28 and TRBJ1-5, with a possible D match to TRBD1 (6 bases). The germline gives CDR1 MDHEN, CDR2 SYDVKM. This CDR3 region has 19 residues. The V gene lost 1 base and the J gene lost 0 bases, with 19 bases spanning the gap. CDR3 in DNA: TGTGCCAGCAGTTTATCTACCTCCTGGACAGTATTTAGCAATCAGCCCCAGCATTTT. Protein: CASSLSTSWTVFSNQPQHF.

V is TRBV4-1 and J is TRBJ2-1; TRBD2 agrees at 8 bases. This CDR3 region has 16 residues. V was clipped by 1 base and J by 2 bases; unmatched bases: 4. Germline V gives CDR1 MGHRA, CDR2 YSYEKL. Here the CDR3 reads CASSQVLAETYNEQFF. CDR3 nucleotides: TGCGCCAGCAGCCAAGTACTAGCGGAAACCTACAATGAGCAGTTCTTC.